The 21 T cell receptor beta chains given below trace back to one sample, sequenced in a study of T cells after somatic rescue of genetic block (dated by TCRdb to about 2020). Libraries were made using the immunoSEQ multiplex PCR assay. This is the immuneACCESS table as TCRdb keeps it, with only in-frame sequences that have V and J called. A part of the clones is gone; compared with another copy, unresolved V genes explain less than half, and the rest is unexplained. For this sample the table gives tens of thousands of clones, of which roughly 96% were detected only once. The top ten clonotypes cover roughly 0.077% of the sample. Material for sequencing was peripheral blood mononuclear cells (PBMCs). The receptors were sampled from a child under two years old.

The rearrangement links TRBV5-4 to TRBJ2-5, with 7 bases that match TRBD1. Trimming cost V 6 bases and J 4 bases; bases outside gene matches: 0. The V gene's germline CDR1 is SGHNT and CDR2 YYREEE (reference sequence). The CDR3 is 11 residues long. The CDR3 region is CASNRGETQYF. CDR3 bases: TGTGCCAGCAACAGGGGAGAGACCCAGTACTTC.

The CDR3 region is CASKSGYGELFF. The CDR3 nucleotides read TGTGCCAGCAAGTCCGGTTACGGGGAGCTGTTTTTT. V is TRBV2 and J is TRBJ2-2; no clear D gene. CDR3 length: 12 residues. V was clipped by 7 bases and J by 7 bases, with 10 bases between them. Germline loops: CDR1 SNHLY, CDR2 FYNNEI.

The V and J genes are TRBV19 and TRBJ1-1, with D possibly TRBD1 on 5 matching bases. The CDR3 is made up of 16 amino acids. Germline-derived CDR1 and CDR2 are LNHDA and SQIVND (reference sequence). With 1 base removed from V and 1 base from J, the gap between germline ends came to 13 bases. As DNA, the CDR3 is TGTGCCAGTAGTATAGCCCTGGGGGGACGGAACACTGAAGCTTTCTTT. This gives the protein CASSIALGGRNTEAFF.

This chain joins TRBV12-5 and TRBJ2-7, with 11 bases identical to TRBD2. The germline CDR1 and CDR2 sequences are LGHNT and FRNRAP. J was trimmed by 3 bases and V by 2 bases; bases with no gene match: 9. This CDR3 comprises 17 residues. Written as DNA, the CDR3 is TGTGCTAGTGGTTTGCCCGGGACTAGCGGAGAGGGCTACGAGCAGTACTTC. It is translated as CASGLPGTSGEGYEQYF.

This clone was recorded only once. The gene calls are TRBV27 and TRBJ1-4; possible D gene TRBD1, 5 bases. CDR1 and CDR2 from the germline V gene are MNHEY and SMNVEV (reference sequence). Trimming cost V 6 bases and J 0 bases, with 8 bases left between them. CDR3 size: 14 residues. In DNA, the CDR3 is TGTGCCAGCAGCAGGGAAGCAACTAATGAAAAACTGTTTTTT. Translating gives CASSREATNEKLFF.

This clone was found once. The chain links TRBV5-6 to TRBJ1-2, with D uncertain. This CDR3 contains 13 residues. V lost 1 base to trimming and J lost 2 bases, with 6 bases between them. The germline V gene encodes CDR1 SGHDT and CDR2 YYEEEE. In DNA, the CDR3 is TGTGCCAGCAGCTTGAATAGAAACTATGGCTACACCTTC. This codes for CASSLNRNYGYTF. The complete variable domain, with remaining parts taken from reference TRBV5-6 and TRBJ1-2, reads DAGVTQSPTHLIKTRGQQVTLRCSPKSGHDTVSWYQQALGQGPQFIFQYYEEEERQRGNFPDRFSGHQFPNYSSELNVNALLLGDSALYLCASSLNRNYGYTFGSGTRLTVV.

The chain couples TRBV2 to TRBJ2-3; D may correspond to TRBD1 or TRBD2 (5 bases each). Trimming stripped 2 bases from V and 4 bases from J, with 19 bases between. CDR1 SNHLY and CDR2 FYNNEI come from the germline V gene. The length of the CDR3 is 17 residues. CDR3 loop: CASSEPAGPLGADTQYF. As DNA, the CDR3 is TGTGCCAGCAGTGAACCCGCTGGCCCCTTGGGGGCAGATACGCAGTATTTT.

Worth noting for this clone: The sample contains more than one DNA sequence encoding this CDR3. The chain couples TRBV20-1 to TRBJ2-1; D not certain. V was trimmed by 1 base and J by 4 bases, leaving 2 bases between them. Per the germline V gene, CDR1 is DFQATT and CDR2 is SNEGSKA (reference sequence). The CDR3 consists of 11 residues. CDR3 in amino acids: CSARGYNEQFF. CDR3 nucleotides: TGCAGTGCTAGAGGGTACAATGAGCAGTTCTTC.

This chain joins TRBV13 and TRBJ1-1, with D unresolved. The CDR3 sequence is 15 residues long. The germline V gene has CDR1 PRHDT and CDR2 FYEKMQ (reference sequence). V lost 5 bases and J 1 base, leaving 14 bases between the germline ends. The CDR3 here is CASSPQGARNTEAFF. DNA for the CDR3: TGTGCCAGCAGCCCCCAAGGAGCCAGGAACACTGAAGCTTTCTTT.

Comments on this clone: Other nucleotide sequences in the sample specify the same CDR3. The chain is built from TRBV7-3 and TRBJ2-7; 8 positions match TRBD2. CDR3 length: 13 residues. V dropped 5 bases and J dropped 1; count of bases not matched to a gene: 1. Per germline, CDR1 SGHTA and CDR2 FQGTGA. CDR3 loop: CASSLAGSYEQYF. DNA of the CDR3: TGTGCCAGCAGCCTAGCGGGTTCCTACGAGCAGTACTTC.

In its sample, this clone was seen once. This sequence joins TRBV9 and TRBJ2-1; TRBD2 is a possible D gene (6 bases). The CDR3 is 15 residues long. The V end lost 0 bases, the J end lost 2 bases, and 9 bases lay between the germline ends. Looked up from germline, CDR1 is SGDLS and CDR2 is YYNGEE. The CDR3 bases are TGTGCCAGCAGCGTAGGGGGGGACCCCTACAATGAGCAGTTCTTC. It is translated as CASSVGGDPYNEQFF. Based on the CDR3 plus reference TRBV9 and TRBJ2-1, the full variable domain is DSGVTQTPKHLITATGQRVTLRCSPRSGDLSVYWYQQSLDQGLQFLIQYYNGEERAKGNILERFSAQQFPDLHSELNLSSLELGDSALYFCASSVGGDPYNEQFFGPGTRLTVL.

This sequence joins TRBV6-5 and TRBJ1-5; 7 nucleotides agree with TRBD1. From germline, CDR1 is MNHEY and CDR2 SVGAGI. This CDR3 spans 15 amino acids. V lost 8 bases and J lost 0; bases outside the gene matches: 7. CDR3 region: CASVEGAYSNQPQHF. DNA of the CDR3: TGTGCCAGCGTGGAGGGGGCTTATAGCAATCAGCCCCAGCATTTT.

The chain carries TRBV28 and TRBJ1-4, with a weak D call TRBD1 (5 bases). Trimming removed 4 bases at V and 8 bases at J, with 8 bases between. Per germline, CDR1 MDHEN and CDR2 SYDVKM. This CDR3 is 12 amino acids long. DNA for the CDR3: TGTGCCAGCAGTTCCTCAGGGGAAAAACTGTTTTTT. Translated, it gives CASSSSGEKLFF.

V and J are TRBV2 and TRBJ2-1; perhaps TRBD2 as D (6 bases). CDR1 and CDR2 from the germline V gene are SNHLY and FYNNEI. Trimming took off 7 bases at V and 4 bases at J, with 14 bases between the two ends. The CDR3 has 14 amino acids. The CDR3, as DNA: TGTGCCAGCACCGTGGGACTCCTTTACAATGAGCAGTTCTTC. The encoded protein is CASTVGLLYNEQFF.

The V and J genes are TRBV6-5 and TRBJ1-5; D remains unclear. V was clipped by 6 bases and J by 4 bases, with 13 bases between them. The CDR3 covers 14 residues. CDR1 is MNHEY, CDR2 SVGAGI, per germline. The CDR3 reads CASRDAGGNQPQHF. DNA of the CDR3: TGTGCCAGCAGAGACGCGGGTGGGAATCAGCCCCAGCATTTT.

In this sample, this clone turned up once. The chain carries TRBV10-3 and TRBJ1-2; 8 nucleotides agree with TRBD1. V shed 3 bases and J 0 bases; nucleotides not matched to a gene: 0. The CDR3 runs 14 residues. The V gene's germline CDR1 is ENHRY and CDR2 SYGVKD. The CDR3 sequence: CAISDRGPNYGYTF. The CDR3 DNA is TGTGCCATCAGTGACAGGGGGCCTAACTATGGCTACACCTTC.

This clone was recorded once. The gene calls are TRBV30 and TRBJ2-7; D uncertain. This CDR3 contains 12 residues. In germline, CDR1 is GTSNPN, CDR2 SVGIG (reference sequence). V was shortened by 3 bases and J by 5 bases, with 11 bases between the two germline ends. In DNA, the CDR3 is TGTGCCTGGAGAATAGGGAAGGACGAGCAGTACTTC. Translating it yields CAWRIGKDEQYF.

This chain uses TRBV6-1 with TRBJ2-2; D possibly corresponds to TRBD1 (5 bases). Germline CDR1 and CDR2: MNHNS and SASEGT. The CDR3 contains 14 residues. V dropped 3 bases and J dropped 1 base, with 6 bases sitting between them. CDR3 sequence reads: CASSDTGNTGELFF. CDR3 coding DNA: TGTGCCAGCAGTGACACAGGGAACACCGGGGAGCTGTTTTTT.

The chain carries TRBV6-6 and TRBJ2-5; D gene unclear. In germline, CDR1 is MNHNY, CDR2 SVGAGI (reference sequence). This CDR3 comprises 11 residues. Deletions cut 8 bases from V and 3 bases from J, with 7 bases between. In DNA form, the CDR3 reads TGTGCCAGCGGTTCTGAAGAGACCCAGTACTTC. It specifies CASGSEETQYF.

V and J are TRBV5-1 and TRBJ2-7; 10 nucleotides agree with TRBD1. The CDR3 contains 14 residues. J was trimmed by 3 bases and V by 2 bases; bases with no gene match: 2. Germline lookup yields CDR1 SGHRS and CDR2 YFSETQ. This chain's CDR3 is CASSFGQGGYEQYF. CDR3 nucleotide sequence: TGCGCCAGCAGCTTCGGACAGGGGGGCTACGAGCAGTACTTC.

The chain is built from TRBV9 and TRBJ2-3; D is possibly TRBD1 (6 bases). Trimming shortened V by 4 bases and J by 0 bases, and 15 bases separated the two germline ends. Germline CDR1 reads SGDLS; CDR2 reads YYNGEE. The CDR3 totals 16 residues. CDR3 region: CASSPGLGASTDTQYF. The DNA for the CDR3 is TGTGCCAGCAGCCCAGGGTTGGGGGCTAGCACAGATACGCAGTATTTT. The full variable domain, completed using reference TRBV9 and TRBJ2-3, is DSGVTQTPKHLITATGQRVTLRCSPRSGDLSVYWYQQSLDQGLQFLIQYYNGEERAKGNILERFSAQQFPDLHSELNLSSLELGDSALYFCASSPGLGASTDTQYFGPGTRLTVL.